The next 20 T cell receptor beta chains were all read from a single sample in a study of human T cells and chemical hapten exposure. In TCRdb, the RACE reads were re-called with MiXCR into one record per CDR3 protein. This sample has about 40,000 distinct CDR3 sequences; about 10% occur once, and the top ten carry less than 6.5%. Described time point: pre-sensitization, week 0. Regarding treatment: therapeutic diphenylcyclopropenone sensitization with weekly scalp DPC. The sample consisted of whole blood, taken in connection with sensitization to the hapten diphenylcyclopropenone (DPC). These receptors were collected from a young man with alopecia areata. Some clones in this sample may be carry-over from other donors' samples.

This clonotype was counted ten times or more. The chain couples TRBV11-2 to TRBJ2-5; D remains ambiguous. Germline V lookup: CDR1 SGHAT, CDR2 FQNNGV. V was pared by 0 bases and J by 6 bases, with 17 bases between. There are 16 residues in the CDR3. CDR3 loop: CASSLDRIGGLQTQYF. CDR3 nucleotide sequence: TGTGCCAGCAGCTTAGATCGAATCGGTGGGTTACAGACCCAGTACTTC.

This clonotype appeared many times. V gene TRBV20-1 combines with J gene TRBJ1-1; 8 bases agree with TRBD1. Trimming took 2 bases from V and 4 from J; bases not matched to a gene: 3. CDR1 DFQATT and CDR2 SNEGSKA come from the germline V gene (reference sequence). CDR3 length equals 13 residues. The CDR3: CSARMDRVTEAFF. DNA of the CDR3: TGCAGTGCTAGAATGGACAGGGTCACTGAAGCTTTCTTT.

This clonotype was recorded at least ten times. The chain carries TRBV7-2 and TRBJ1-2; the D gene is possibly TRBD1 (5 bases). The germline CDR1 and CDR2 sequences are SGHTA and FQGNSA. Trimming took off 5 bases at V and 8 bases at J, with 9 bases between the two ends. The CDR3 is 11 residues long. The DNA of the CDR3 is TGTGCCAGCAGCCAGGACACCGGCTACACCTTC. Encoded protein: CASSQDTGYTF. Full variable domain (outside the CDR3, taken from reference TRBV7-2 and TRBJ1-2): GAGVSQSPSNKVTEKGKDVELRCDPISGHTALYWYRQSLGQGLEFLIYFQGNSAPDKSGLPSDRFSAERTGGSVSTLTIQRTQQEDSAVYLCASSQDTGYTFGSGTRLTVV.

This clonotype was counted between two and nine times. This chain connects TRBV20-1 to TRBJ1-2, with 8 bases matching TRBD1. Germline-derived CDR1 and CDR2 are DFQATT and SNEGSKA (reference sequence). V gave up 6 bases and J gave up 5 bases; unmatched junction bases: 8. The CDR3 has 13 residues. Written as DNA, the CDR3 is TGCAGTGCGCCCCAGGGGGCGATTTATGGCTACACCTTC. Its translation: CSAPQGAIYGYTF.

This clonotype was seen ten or more times. The CDR3, as DNA: TGTGCCAGCAGTTACTCTTCAGGGAACAATCAGCCCCAGCATTTT. Amino acid sequence: CASSYSSGNNQPQHF. The rearrangement uses TRBV6-6 and TRBJ1-5, with D perhaps TRBD1 (5 bases). Germline V gene data show CDR1 as MNHNY and CDR2 as SVGAGI (reference sequence). The V end lost 0 bases, the J end lost 3 bases, and 9 bases lay between the germline ends. The length of the CDR3 is 15 residues.

J is TRBJ1-6 and V is TRBV23-1; D perhaps matches TRBD1 (6 bases). TRBV23-1 is noted as an ORF with a role that remains uncertain. Trimming shortened V by 4 bases and J by 9 bases, and 16 bases separated the two germline ends. This CDR3 has 15 amino acids. The CDR3, as DNA: TGCGCCAGCAGTCTCTGCGGGACAAGGATTTCACCCCTCCACTTT. Translated, it gives CASSLCGTRISPLHF.

At least ten counts were recorded for this clonotype. The V call is TRBV29-1, the J call TRBJ1-2, with a weak D call TRBD1 (6 bases). Between the trimmed V and J ends, which lost 5 bases and 4 bases, there was a span of 17 bases. The CDR3 runs 14 residues. CDR1 and CDR2 (germline): SQVTM, ANQGSEA. CDR3 sequence: CSVSLTGALYGYTF. The CDR3, as DNA: TGCAGCGTTTCCTTGACAGGAGCCCTCTATGGCTACACCTTC.

In this sample, this clonotype turned up many times. The rearrangement joins TRBV2 to TRBJ2-5; D unresolved. From germline, CDR1 is SNHLY and CDR2 FYNNEI. This CDR3 has 14 amino acids. Trimming removed 5 bases at V and 5 bases at J, with 15 bases between. CDR3 bases: TGTGCCAGCAGTTCCTTAGCAGTTGAGGAGACCCAGTACTTC. Its translation is CASSSLAVEETQYF.

This clonotype was counted between two and nine times. The J gene is TRBJ2-3, the V gene TRBV28; no definite D call. V lost 3 bases to trimming and J lost 5 bases, with 6 bases between them. Per the germline V gene, CDR1 is MDHEN and CDR2 is SYDVKM. The CDR3 spans 12 residues. CDR3 bases: TGTGCCAGCAGTTTGTCGGTAGATACGCAGTATTTT. Protein product: CASSLSVDTQYF.

This clonotype was counted at least ten times. This chain connects TRBV2 to TRBJ1-5; possibly TRBD1 for D (6 bases). Germline lookup yields CDR1 SNHLY and CDR2 FYNNEI. Deletions cut 8 bases from V and 3 bases from J, with 14 bases between. The CDR3 length is 14 residues. CDR3 coding DNA: TGTGCCAGCGGGGATTGGACAGACAATCAGCCCCAGCATTTT. Translated: CASGDWTDNQPQHF.

The chain uses TRBV10-3 and TRBJ1-4; 7 bases agree with TRBD1. Germline CDR1 reads ENHRY; CDR2 reads SYGVKD. V shed 10 bases and J 6 bases; nucleotides not matched to a gene: 11. The CDR3 length is 14 residues. CDR3 protein: CATRNRGRDEKLFF. The CDR3 nucleotides read TGTGCCACTCGTAACAGGGGCCGAGATGAAAAACTGTTTTTT.

Many counts were recorded for this clonotype. The chain is built from TRBV5-1 and TRBJ1-1, with 9 positions matching TRBD1. The V gene end was trimmed by 3 bases and the J gene end by 4 bases; junction bases not matched to a gene: 7. This CDR3 contains 15 residues. The germline V gene has CDR1 SGHRS and CDR2 YFSETQ. CDR3 loop: CASSSAGTGLTEAFF. CDR3 nucleotide sequence: TGCGCCAGCAGCTCAGCCGGGACAGGGCTCACTGAAGCTTTCTTT.

This clonotype was found a few times. The chain joins TRBV6-6 to TRBJ2-7, with a weak D call TRBD2 (6 bases). Trimming removed 0 bases from V and 4 bases from J, with 10 bases in between. This CDR3 region has 14 residues. Germline CDR1 is MNHNY and CDR2 is SVGAGI (reference sequence). The CDR3 loop is CASSYSQEGYEQYV. Written as DNA, the CDR3 is TGTGCCAGCAGTTACTCTCAGGAGGGGTACGAGCAGTACGTC.

The chain carries TRBV2 and TRBJ2-5; TRBD2 matches at 7 bases. The CDR3 loop spans 14 amino acids. The germline V gene has CDR1 SNHLY and CDR2 FYNNEI. The V segment lost 7 bases and the J segment 1 base; nucleotides outside the gene matches: 6. The DNA for the CDR3 is TGTGCCAGCAAGCCAGCGGGGTCCCAAGAGACCCAGTACTTC. Translating it yields CASKPAGSQETQYF.

This clonotype has a count of ten or more. V and J are TRBV15 and TRBJ2-1; 11 bases are a match to TRBD2. Germline CDR1 LNHNV, CDR2 YYDKDF (reference sequence). CDR3 length equals 15 residues. J lost 9 bases, V lost 0 bases, and 4 bases had no gene match. The CDR3 nucleotides read TGTGCCACCAGCAGAGACGGACTAGCGGGTCCTGAGCAGTTCTTC. Protein sequence: CATSRDGLAGPEQFF.

This clonotype was found many times. The J gene is TRBJ2-1, the V gene TRBV5-1; tentatively, D is TRBD2 (6 bases). Germline CDR1 SGHRS, CDR2 YFSETQ. The CDR3 loop spans 16 amino acids. V was trimmed by 0 bases and J by 0 bases, leaving 10 bases between them. Written as DNA, the CDR3 is TGCGCCAGCAGCTTGGCCGGGACTTACTCCTACAATGAGCAGTTCTTC. It codes for CASSLAGTYSYNEQFF.

This clonotype was seen repeatedly, ten times or more. The rearrangement uses TRBV7-9 and TRBJ2-5; 9 bases agree with TRBD1. The V and J ends lost 5 bases and 4 bases, in that order; junction bases with no gene match: 8. CDR3 length: 15 residues. CDR1 and CDR2 (germline): SEHNR, FQNEAQ (reference sequence). The CDR3 DNA reads TGTGCCAGCAGCCCCGGACAGGGGTTAGGAGAGACCCAGTACTTC. This translates into CASSPGQGLGETQYF.

This clonotype was found a few times. This chain uses TRBV6-2 or TRBV6-3 with TRBJ2-1, with 7 bases identical to TRBD2. This CDR3 spans 13 amino acids. V gave up 2 bases and J gave up 9 bases; unmatched junction bases: 4. Germline V lookup: CDR1 MNHEY, CDR2 SVGEGT. The DNA of the CDR3 is TGTGCCAGCAGTTACGGGGGGGATTCTGAGCAGTTCTTC. It is translated as CASSYGGDSEQFF.

V gene TRBV18 combines with J gene TRBJ2-1; possibly TRBD2 for D (5 bases). Between the trimmed V and J ends, which lost 3 bases and 0 bases, there was a span of 12 bases. CDR1 is KGHSH, CDR2 LQKENI, per germline. This CDR3 contains 16 residues. The CDR3 region has the DNA TGTGCCAGCTCACCCGACCCTAGCCGCTCCTACAATGAGCAGTTCTTC. It codes for CASSPDPSRSYNEQFF.

By frequency in the sample, this clonotype is medium-sized (0.01 to 0.1%). This sequence joins TRBV6-5 and TRBJ2-1; D is unresolved. This CDR3 is built from 15 residues. CDR1 MNHEY and CDR2 SVGAGI come from the germline V gene. Trimming cost V 6 bases and J 0 bases, with 12 bases left between them. The DNA of the CDR3 is TGTGCCAGCAGACCCGGAATGAGCTCCTACAATGAGCAGTTCTTC. As protein: CASRPGMSSYNEQFF.